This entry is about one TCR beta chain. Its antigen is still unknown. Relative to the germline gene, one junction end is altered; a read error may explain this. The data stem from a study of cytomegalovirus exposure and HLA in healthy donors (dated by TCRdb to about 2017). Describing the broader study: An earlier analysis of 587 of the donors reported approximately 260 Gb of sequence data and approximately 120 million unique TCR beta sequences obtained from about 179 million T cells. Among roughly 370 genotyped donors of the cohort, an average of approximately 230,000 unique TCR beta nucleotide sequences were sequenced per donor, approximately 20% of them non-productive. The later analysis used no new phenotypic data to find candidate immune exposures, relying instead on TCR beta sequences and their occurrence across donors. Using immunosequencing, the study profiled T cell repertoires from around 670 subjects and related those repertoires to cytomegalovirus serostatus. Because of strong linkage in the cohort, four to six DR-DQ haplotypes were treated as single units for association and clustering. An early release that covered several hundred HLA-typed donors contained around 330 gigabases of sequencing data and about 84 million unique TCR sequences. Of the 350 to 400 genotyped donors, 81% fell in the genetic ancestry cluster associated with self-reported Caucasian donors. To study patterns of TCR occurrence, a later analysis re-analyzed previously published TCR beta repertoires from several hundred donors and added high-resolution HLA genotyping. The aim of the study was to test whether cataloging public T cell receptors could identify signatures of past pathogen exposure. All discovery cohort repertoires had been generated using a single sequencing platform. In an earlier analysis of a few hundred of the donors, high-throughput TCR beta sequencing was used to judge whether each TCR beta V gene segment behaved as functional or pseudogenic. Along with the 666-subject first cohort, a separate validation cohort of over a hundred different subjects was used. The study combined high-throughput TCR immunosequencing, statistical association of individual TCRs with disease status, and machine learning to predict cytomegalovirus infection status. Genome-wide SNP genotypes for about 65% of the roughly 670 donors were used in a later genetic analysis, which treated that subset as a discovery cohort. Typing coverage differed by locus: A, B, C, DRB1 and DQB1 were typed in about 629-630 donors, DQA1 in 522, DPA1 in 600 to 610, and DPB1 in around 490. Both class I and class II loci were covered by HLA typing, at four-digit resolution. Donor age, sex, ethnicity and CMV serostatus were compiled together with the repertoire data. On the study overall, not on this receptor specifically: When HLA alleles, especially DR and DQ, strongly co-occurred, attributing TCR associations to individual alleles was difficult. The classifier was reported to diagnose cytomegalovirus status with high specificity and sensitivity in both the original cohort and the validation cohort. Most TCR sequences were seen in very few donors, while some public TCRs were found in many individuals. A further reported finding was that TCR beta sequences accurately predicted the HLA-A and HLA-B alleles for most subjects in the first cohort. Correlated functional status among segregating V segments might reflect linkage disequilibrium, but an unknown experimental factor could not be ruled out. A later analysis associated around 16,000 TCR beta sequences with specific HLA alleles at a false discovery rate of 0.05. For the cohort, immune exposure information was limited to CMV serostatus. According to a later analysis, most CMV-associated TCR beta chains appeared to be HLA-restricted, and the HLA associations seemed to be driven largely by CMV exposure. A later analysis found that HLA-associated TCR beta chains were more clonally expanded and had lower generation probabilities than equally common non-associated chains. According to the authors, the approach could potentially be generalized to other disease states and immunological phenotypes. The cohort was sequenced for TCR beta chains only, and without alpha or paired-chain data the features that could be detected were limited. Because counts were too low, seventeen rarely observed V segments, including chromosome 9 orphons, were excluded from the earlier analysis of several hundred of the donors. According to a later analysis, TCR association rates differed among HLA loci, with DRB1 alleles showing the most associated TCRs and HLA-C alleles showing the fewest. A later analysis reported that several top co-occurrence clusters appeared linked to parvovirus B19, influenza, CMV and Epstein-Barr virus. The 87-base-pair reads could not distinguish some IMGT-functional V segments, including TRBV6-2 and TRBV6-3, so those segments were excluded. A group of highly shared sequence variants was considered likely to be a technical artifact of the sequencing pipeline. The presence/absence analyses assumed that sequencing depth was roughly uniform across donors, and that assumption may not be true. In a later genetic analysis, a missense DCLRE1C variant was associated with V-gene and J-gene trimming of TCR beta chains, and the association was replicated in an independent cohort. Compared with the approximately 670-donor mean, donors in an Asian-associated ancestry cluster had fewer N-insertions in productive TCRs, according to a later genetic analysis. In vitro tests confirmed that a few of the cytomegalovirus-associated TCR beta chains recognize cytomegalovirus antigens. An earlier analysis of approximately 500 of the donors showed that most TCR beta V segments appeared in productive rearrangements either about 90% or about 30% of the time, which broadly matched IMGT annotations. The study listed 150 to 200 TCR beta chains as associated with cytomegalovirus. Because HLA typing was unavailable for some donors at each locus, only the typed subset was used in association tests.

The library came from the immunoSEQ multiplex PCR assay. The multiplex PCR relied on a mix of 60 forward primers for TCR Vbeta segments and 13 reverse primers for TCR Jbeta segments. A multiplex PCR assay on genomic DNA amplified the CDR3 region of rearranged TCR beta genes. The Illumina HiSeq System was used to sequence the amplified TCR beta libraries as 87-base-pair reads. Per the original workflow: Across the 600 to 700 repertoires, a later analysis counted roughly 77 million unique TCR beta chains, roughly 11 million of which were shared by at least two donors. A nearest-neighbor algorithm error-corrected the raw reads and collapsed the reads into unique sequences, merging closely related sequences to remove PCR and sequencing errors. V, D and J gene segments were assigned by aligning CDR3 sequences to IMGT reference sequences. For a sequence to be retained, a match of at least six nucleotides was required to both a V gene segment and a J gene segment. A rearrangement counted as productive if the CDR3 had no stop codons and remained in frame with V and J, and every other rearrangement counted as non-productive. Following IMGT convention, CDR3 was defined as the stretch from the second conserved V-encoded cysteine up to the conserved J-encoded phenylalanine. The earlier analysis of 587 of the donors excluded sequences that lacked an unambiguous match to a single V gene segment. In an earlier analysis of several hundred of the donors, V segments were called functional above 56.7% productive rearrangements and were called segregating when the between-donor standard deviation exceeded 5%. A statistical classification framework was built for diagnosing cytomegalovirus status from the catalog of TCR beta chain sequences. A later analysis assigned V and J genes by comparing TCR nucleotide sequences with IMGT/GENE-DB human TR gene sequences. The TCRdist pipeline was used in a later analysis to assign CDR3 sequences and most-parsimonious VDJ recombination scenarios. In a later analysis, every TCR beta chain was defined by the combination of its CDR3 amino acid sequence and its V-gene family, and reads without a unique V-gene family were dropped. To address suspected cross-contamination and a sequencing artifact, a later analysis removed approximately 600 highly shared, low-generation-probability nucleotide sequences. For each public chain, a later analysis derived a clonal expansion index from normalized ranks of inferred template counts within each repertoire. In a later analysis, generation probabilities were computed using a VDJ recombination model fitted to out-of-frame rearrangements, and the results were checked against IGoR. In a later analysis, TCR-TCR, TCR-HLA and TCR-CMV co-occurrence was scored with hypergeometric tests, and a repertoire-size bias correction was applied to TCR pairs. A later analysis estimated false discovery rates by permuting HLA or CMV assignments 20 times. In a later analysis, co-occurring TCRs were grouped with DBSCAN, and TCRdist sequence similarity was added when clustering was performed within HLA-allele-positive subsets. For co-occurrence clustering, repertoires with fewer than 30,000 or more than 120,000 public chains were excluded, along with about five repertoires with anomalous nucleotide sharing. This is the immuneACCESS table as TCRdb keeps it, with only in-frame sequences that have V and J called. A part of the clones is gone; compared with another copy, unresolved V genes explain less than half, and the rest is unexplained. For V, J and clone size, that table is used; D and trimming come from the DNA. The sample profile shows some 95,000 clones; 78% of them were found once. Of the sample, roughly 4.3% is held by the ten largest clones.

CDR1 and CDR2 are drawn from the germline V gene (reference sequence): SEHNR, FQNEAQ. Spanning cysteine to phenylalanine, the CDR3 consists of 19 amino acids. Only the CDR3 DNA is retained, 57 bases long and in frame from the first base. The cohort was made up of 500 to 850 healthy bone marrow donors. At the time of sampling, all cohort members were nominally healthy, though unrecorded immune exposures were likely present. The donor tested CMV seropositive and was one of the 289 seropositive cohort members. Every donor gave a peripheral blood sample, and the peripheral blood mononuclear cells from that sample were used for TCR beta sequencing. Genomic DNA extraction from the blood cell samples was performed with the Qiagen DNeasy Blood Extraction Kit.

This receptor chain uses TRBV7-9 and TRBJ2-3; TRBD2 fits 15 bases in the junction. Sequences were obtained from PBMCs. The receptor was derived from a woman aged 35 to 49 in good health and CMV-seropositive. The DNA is TGTTCCAGCAGCAAAGGGACTAGCGGGAGGCTCGCTAGCACAGATACGCAGTATTTT. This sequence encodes CSSSKGTSGRLASTDTQYF.